This is a list of T cell receptor beta chains from one sample in a study of vaccination and CD4 T cells after COVID-19. One entry per CDR3 protein results from TCRdb running MiXCR on the PCR reads. The sample contains more than 3,500 distinct CDR3 sequences, around 41% of which appear only once. The antigens these receptors bind are not known. Sequencing was carried out using CD4+ T cells from blood, cultured in vitro. Every receptor here comes from a human donor who had recovered from COVID-19. Both conserved end residues are part of each CDR3. Each record gives: V gene, D gene, J gene, clone size, CDR3 DNA, CDR3 protein. The D gene is left open where the match is weak. Size is stated for part of the rows, as once, few or many counts, or as a class when the clone is expanded.

TRBV27	NA	TRBJ2-6	NA	TGTGCCAGCGGATGGACTGCGACAGGAAGCTCTGGGGCCAACGTCCTGACTTTC	CASGWTATGSSGANVLTF
TRBV2	TRBD1	TRBJ1-6	few	TGTGCCAGCAGGCGATCACTCCGGGACAGGGAACAGGGGCGTTCACCCCTCCACTTT	CASRRSLRDREQGRSPLHF
TRBV27	TRBD2	TRBJ2-2	NA	TGTGCCAGCAGTAAAGCGGGACGCCTCGCGTCTGGCGGGGAGCTGTTTTTT	CASSKAGRLASGGELFF
TRBV5-1	TRBD1	TRBJ2-7	NA	TGCGCCAGCAGCGCCAGGGGGCTGGCCGAGCAGTACTTC	CASSARGLAEQYF
TRBV12-3/TRBV12-4	NA	TRBJ1-6	NA	TGTGCCAGCAGTTTCAACAGGGCGAATTCACCCCTCCACTTT	CASSFNRANSPLHF
TRBV7-2	NA	TRBJ1-5	NA	TGTGCCAGCAGCCAAGAGGGTCAGCAGAATCAGCCCCAGCATTTT	CASSQEGQQNQPQHF
TRBV10-2	NA	TRBJ1-3	NA	TGCGCCAGCAGTGAGTCTAGAGGCAACACCATATATTTT	CASSESRGNTIYF
TRBV27	TRBD2	TRBJ2-4	NA	TGTGCCAGCAGTTCTTATACACTAGCGGGAGGTTGGGGCATTCAGTACTTC	CASSSYTLAGGWGIQYF
TRBV20-1	NA	TRBJ2-3	few	TGCAGTGCTAGGGGCCACCGGGACCCAGATACGCAGTATTTT	CSARGHRDPDTQYF
TRBV6-1	TRBD1	TRBJ2-4	NA	TGTGCCAGCAGTCCATCTGACAGGGGTGGGGGCATTCAGTACTTC	CASSPSDRGGGIQYF
TRBV20-1	TRBD1	TRBJ2-1	NA	TGCAGTGCTAGGGTTGGGACAGGGGAATACAATGAGCAGTTCTTC	CSARVGTGEYNEQFF
TRBV29-1	TRBD1	TRBJ1-2	few	TGCAGCGCTCGGACAGGGGGCTTCTATGGCTACACCTTC	CSARTGGFYGYTF
TRBV6-2/TRBV6-3	TRBD1	TRBJ2-3	few	TGTGCCAGCAGCCCCGGACAGGTCTGGGATACGCAGTATTTT	CASSPGQVWDTQYF
TRBV6-2/TRBV6-3	TRBD1	TRBJ1-5	few	TGTGCCAGCAGCCGGTTGGGTCTGACAGGGCCGTTGACCCAGCATTTT	CASSRLGLTGPLTQHF
TRBV7-2	NA	TRBJ2-1	few	TGTGCCAGCAGCTTGATCGGACACAATGAGCAGTTCTTC	CASSLIGHNEQFF